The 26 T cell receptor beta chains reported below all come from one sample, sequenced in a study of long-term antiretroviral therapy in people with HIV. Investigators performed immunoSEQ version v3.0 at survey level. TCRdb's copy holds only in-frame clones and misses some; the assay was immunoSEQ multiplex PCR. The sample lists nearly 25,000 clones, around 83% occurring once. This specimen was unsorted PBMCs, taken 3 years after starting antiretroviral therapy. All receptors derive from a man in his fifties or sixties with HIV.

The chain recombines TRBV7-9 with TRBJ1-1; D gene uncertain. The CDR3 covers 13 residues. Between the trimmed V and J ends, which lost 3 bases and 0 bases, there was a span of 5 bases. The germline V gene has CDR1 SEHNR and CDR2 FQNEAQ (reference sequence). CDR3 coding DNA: TGTGCCAGCAGCTTCCTCGTGAACACTGAAGCTTTCTTT. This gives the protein CASSFLVNTEAFF.

The CDR3 nucleotides read TGTGCCTGGAGTGGGGGGACAGGTGCAAACAATCAGCCCCAGCATTTT. It yields the protein CAWSGGTGANNQPQHF. J is TRBJ1-5 and V is TRBV30; 8 bases are a match to TRBD1. The germline V gene has CDR1 GTSNPN and CDR2 SVGIG (reference sequence). The CDR3 is made up of 16 amino acids. The V and J ends lost 1 base and 3 bases, in that order; junction bases with no gene match: 8.

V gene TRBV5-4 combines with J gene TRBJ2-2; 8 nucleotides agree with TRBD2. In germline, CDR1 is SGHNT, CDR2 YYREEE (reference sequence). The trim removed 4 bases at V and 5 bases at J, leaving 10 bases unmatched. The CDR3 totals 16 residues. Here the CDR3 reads CASSLTLAGPTGELFF. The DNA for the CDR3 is TGTGCCAGCAGCCTGACGTTAGCGGGACCGACCGGGGAGCTGTTTTTT.

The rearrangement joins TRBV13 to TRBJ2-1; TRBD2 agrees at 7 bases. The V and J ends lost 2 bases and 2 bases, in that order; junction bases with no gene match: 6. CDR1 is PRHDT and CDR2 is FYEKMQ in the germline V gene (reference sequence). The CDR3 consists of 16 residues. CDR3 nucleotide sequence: TGTGCCAGCAGCTTACCAAGCGGGGATACCTACAATGAGCAGTTCTTC. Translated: CASSLPSGDTYNEQFF.

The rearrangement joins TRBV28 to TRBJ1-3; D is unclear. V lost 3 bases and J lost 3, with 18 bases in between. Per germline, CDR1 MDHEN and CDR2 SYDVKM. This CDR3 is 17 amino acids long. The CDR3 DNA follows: TGTGCCAGCAGTTTGTTGGCCACGAGGAGGGTTGGAAACACCATATATTTT. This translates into CASSLLATRRVGNTIYF.

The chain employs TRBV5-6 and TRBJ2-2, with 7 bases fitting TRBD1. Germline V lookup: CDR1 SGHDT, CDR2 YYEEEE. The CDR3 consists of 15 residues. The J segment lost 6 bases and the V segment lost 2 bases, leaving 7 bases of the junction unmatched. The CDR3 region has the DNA TGTGCCAGCAGCTTTAGAGGGGGCTTCGCCGGGGAGCTGTTTTTT. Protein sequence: CASSFRGGFAGELFF.

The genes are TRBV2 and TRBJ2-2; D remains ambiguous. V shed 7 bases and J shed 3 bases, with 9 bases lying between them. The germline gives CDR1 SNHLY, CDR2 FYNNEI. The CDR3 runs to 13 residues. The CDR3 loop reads CASTRTDTGELFF. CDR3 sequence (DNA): TGTGCCAGCACCAGGACGGACACCGGGGAGCTGTTTTTT.

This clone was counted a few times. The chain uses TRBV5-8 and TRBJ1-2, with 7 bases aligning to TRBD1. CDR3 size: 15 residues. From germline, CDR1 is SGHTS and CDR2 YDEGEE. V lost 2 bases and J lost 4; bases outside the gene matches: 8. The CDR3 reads CASSFLPTGLYGYTF. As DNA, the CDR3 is TGTGCCAGCAGCTTCCTGCCGACAGGGCTCTATGGCTACACCTTC. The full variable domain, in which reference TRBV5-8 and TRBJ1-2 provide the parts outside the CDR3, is EAGVTQSPTHLIKTRGQQATLRCSPISGHTSVYWYQQALGLGLQFLLWYDEGEERNRGNFPPRFSGRQFPNYSSELNVNALELEDSALYLCASSFLPTGLYGYTFGSGTRLTVV.

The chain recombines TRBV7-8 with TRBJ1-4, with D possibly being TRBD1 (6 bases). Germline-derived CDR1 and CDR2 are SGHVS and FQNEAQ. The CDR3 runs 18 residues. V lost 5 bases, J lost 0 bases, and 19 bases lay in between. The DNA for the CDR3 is TGTGCCAGCAGCCATCGCCGGGGGGGCCGGGCAACTAATGAAAAACTGTTTTTT. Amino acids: CASSHRRGGRATNEKLFF.

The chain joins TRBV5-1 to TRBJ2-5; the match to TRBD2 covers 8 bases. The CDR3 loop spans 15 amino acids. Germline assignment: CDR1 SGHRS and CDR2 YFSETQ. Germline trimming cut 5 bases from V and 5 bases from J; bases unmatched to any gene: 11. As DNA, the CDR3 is TGCGCCAGCAGTTCGAGCGGGGGAGAGGGGGAGACCCAGTACTTC. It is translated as CASSSSGGEGETQYF.

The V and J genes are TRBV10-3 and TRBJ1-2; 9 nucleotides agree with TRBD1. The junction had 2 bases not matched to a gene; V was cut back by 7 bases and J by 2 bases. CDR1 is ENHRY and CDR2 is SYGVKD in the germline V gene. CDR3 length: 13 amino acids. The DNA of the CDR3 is TGTGCCATCACCGGGACAGGGAACTATGGCTACACCTTC. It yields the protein CAITGTGNYGYTF.

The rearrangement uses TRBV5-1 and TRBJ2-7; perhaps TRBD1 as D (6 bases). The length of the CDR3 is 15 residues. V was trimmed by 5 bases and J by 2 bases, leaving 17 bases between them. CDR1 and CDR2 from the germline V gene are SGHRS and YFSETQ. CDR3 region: CASRLLGQTAYEQYF. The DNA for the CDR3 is TGCGCCAGCAGGTTGTTAGGACAGACCGCCTACGAGCAGTACTTC. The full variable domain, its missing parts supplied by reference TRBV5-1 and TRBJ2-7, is KAGVTQTPRYLIKTRGQQVTLSCSPISGHRSVSWYQQTPGQGLQFLFEYFSETQRNKGNFPGRFSGRQFSNSRSEMNVSTLELGDSALYLCASRLLGQTAYEQYFGPGTRLTVT.

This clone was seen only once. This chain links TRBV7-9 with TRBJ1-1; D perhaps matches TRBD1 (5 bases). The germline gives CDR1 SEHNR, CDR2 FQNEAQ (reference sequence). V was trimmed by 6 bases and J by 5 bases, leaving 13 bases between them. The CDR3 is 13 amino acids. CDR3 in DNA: TGTGCCAGCAGGAAGTGGGGGGGAACTGAAGCTTTCTTT. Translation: CASRKWGGTEAFF.

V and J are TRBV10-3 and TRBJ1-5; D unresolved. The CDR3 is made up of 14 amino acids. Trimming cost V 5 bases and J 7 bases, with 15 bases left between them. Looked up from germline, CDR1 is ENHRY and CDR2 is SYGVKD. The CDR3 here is CAISQGWEEQPQHF. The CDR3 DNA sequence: TGTGCCATCAGTCAAGGGTGGGAGGAACAGCCCCAGCATTTT.

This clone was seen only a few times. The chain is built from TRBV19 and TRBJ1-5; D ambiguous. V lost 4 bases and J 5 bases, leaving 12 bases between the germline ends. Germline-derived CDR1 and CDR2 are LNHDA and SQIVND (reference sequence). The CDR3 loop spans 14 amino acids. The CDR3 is CASSRFSADQPQHF. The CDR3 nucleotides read TGTGCCAGTAGTAGGTTTTCAGCGGATCAGCCCCAGCATTTT.

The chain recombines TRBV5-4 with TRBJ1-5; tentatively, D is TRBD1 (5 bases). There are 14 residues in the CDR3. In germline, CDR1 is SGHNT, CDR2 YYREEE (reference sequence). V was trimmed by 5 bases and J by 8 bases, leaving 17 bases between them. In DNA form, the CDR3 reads TGTGCCAGCAGTTTCGGGGGGGACCGTAAGCCCCAGCATTTT. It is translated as CASSFGGDRKPQHF.

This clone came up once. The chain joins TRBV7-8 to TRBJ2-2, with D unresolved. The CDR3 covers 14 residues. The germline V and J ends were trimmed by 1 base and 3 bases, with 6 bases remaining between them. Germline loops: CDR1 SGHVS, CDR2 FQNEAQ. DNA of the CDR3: TGTGCCAGCAGCTTAGGAGGTTACACCGGGGAGCTGTTTTTT. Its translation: CASSLGGYTGELFF.

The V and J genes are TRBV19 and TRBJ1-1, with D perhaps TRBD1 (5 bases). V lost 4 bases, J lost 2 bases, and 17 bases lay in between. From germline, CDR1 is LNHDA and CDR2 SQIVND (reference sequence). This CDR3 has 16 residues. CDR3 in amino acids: CASSTGLRQINTEAFF. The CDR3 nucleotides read TGTGCCAGTAGTACGGGCCTCAGACAGATTAACACTGAAGCTTTCTTT.

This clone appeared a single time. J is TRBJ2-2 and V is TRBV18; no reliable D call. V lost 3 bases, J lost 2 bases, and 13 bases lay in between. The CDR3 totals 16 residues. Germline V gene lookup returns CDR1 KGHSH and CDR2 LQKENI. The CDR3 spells CASSPSGADNTGELFF. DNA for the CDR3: TGTGCCAGCTCACCCAGTGGAGCAGACAACACCGGGGAGCTGTTTTTT.

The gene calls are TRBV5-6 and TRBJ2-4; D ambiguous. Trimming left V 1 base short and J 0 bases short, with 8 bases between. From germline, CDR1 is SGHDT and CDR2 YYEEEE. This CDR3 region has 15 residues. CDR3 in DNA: TGTGCCAGCAGCTTGAGCTTTATAGCCAAAAACATTCAGTACTTC. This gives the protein CASSLSFIAKNIQYF.

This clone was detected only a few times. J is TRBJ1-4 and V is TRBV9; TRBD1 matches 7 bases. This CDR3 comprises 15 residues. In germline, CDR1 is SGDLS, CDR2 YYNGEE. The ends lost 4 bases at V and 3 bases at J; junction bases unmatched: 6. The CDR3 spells CASSTGGTANEKLFF. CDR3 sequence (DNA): TGTGCCAGCAGCACAGGCGGGACAGCTAATGAAAAACTGTTTTTT.

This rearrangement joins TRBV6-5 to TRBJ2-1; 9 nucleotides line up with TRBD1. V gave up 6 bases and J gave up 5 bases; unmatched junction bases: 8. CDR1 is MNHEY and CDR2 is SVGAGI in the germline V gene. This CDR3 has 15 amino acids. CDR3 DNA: TGTGCCAGCAGCTTTCCGGGACAGGGAAACAATGAGCAGTTCTTC. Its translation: CASSFPGQGNNEQFF.

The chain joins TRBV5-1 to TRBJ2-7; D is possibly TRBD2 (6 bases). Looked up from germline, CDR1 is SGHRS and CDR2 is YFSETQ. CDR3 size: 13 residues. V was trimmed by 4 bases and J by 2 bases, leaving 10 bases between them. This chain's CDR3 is CASSTPGAYEQYF. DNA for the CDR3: TGCGCCAGCAGCACGCCGGGGGCCTACGAGCAGTACTTC.

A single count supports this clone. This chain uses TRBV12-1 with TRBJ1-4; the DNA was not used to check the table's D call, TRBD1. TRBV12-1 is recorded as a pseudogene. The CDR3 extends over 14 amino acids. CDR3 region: CASSLDRASEKLFF. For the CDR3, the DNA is TGTGCCAGCAGCTTGGACAGGGCTAGTGAAAAACTGTTTTTT.

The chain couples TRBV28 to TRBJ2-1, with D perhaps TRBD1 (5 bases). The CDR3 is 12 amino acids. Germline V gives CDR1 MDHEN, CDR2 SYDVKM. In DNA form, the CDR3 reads TGTGCTACTAAGGGGCGAAACAATGAGCAGTTCTTC. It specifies CATKGRNNEQFF.

The CDR3 spells CASSYEADGYTF. CDR3 DNA: TGTGCCAGCAGTTACGAGGCGGATGGCTACACCTTC. The J gene is TRBJ1-2, the V gene TRBV6-6; D is unresolved. The CDR3 consists of 12 residues. The V gene's germline CDR1 is MNHNY and CDR2 SVGAGI (reference sequence). Trimming cost V 2 bases and J 6 bases, with 7 bases left between them.